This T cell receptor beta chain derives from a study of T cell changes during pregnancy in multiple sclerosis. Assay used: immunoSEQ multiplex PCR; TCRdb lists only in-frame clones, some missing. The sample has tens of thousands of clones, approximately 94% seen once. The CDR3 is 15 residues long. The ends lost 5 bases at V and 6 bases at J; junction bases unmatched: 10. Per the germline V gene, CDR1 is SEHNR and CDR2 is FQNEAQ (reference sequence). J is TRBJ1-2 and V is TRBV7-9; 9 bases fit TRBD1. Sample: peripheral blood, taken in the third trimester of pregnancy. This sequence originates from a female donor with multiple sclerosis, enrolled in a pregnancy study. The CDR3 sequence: CASSPTGGETNGYTF. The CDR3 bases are TGTGCCAGCAGCCCGACAGGGGGGGAAACTAATGGCTACACCTTC.